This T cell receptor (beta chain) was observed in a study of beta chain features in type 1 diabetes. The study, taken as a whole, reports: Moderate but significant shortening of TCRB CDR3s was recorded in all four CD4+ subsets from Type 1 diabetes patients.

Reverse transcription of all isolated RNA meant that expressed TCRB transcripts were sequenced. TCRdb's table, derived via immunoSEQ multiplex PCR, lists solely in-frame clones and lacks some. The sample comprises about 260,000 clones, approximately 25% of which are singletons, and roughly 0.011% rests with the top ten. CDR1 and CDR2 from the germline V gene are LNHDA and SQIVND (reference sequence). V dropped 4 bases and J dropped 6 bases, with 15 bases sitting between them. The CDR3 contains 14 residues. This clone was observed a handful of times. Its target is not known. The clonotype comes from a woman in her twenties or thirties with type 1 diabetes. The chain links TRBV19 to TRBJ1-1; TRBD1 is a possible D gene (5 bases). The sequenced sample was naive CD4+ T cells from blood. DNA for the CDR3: TGTGCCAGTAGTACCCCAGGGTTGGGCGCTGAAGCTTTCTTT. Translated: CASSTPGLGAEAFF.